These 2 T cell receptor beta chains came from one sample sequenced in a study of blood T cell repertoires in COVID-19. Assay: immunoSEQ multiplex PCR; the TCRdb copy retains only in-frame clones and omits some. This sample yields 50,000 to 60,000 clones, of which 90% to 95% are seen a single time; more than 7.5% belongs to the top ten. The sample consisted of peripheral blood. These receptors came from a woman of 80 years or more with acute or convalescent COVID-19.

This rearrangement joins TRBV4-1 to TRBJ1-2; no firm D call. This CDR3 comprises 13 residues. The germline V gene has CDR1 MGHRA and CDR2 YSYEKL. The V gene lost 1 base and the J gene lost 8 bases, with 11 bases spanning the gap. CDR3 nucleotide sequence: TGCGCCAGCAGCCAAGGTTCTAAAGAAGGCTACACCTTC. This translates into CASSQGSKEGYTF.

The rearrangement links TRBV2 to TRBJ2-1; 9 bases are a match to TRBD2. The CDR3 extends over 19 amino acids. Germline V CDR1 and CDR2: SNHLY, FYNNEI. The V gene end was trimmed by 1 base and the J gene end by 0 bases; junction bases not matched to a gene: 10. The CDR3 protein is CASSEGTSARGSSYNEQFF. The CDR3 DNA is TGTGCCAGCAGTGAAGGGACTAGCGCTCGGGGCAGCTCCTACAATGAGCAGTTCTTC.